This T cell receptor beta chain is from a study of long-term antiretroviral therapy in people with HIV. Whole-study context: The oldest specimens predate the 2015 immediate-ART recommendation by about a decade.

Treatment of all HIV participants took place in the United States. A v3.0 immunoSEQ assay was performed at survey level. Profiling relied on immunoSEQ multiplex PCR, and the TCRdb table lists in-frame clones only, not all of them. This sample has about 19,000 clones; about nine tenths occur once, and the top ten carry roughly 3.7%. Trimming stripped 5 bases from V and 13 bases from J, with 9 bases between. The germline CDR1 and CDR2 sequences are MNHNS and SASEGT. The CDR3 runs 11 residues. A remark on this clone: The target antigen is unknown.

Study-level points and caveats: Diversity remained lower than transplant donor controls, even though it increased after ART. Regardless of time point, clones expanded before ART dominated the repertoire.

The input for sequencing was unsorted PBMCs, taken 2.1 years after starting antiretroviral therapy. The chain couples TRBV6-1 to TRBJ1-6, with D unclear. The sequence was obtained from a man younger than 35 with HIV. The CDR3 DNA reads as TGTGCCAGCAGTATAGGGATTCCCCTCCACTTT. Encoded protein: CASSIGIPLHF.